One and the same sample provided the 29 T cell receptor beta chains below, sequenced in a study of T cells and copy number aberrations in small-cell lung cancer. Here immunoSEQ multiplex PCR was the method, and the copy in TCRdb shows in-frame clones only, minus some. Of around 6,200 clones listed, 60% to 80% are singletons. Sequencing input: tumor tissue. All receptors come from a man between 50 and 59 years old with small cell lung cancer.

Within the sample, this clone is medium-sized. The gene calls are TRBV14 and TRBJ2-3; the D is unclear. Germline V CDR1 and CDR2: SGHDN, FVKESK. Trimming took off 2 bases at V and 0 bases at J, with 15 bases between the two ends. The CDR3 is 17 residues long. CDR3 in DNA: TGTGCCAGCAGCCAAAACCCGGGCGCCACTAGCACAGATACGCAGTATTTT. This translates into CASSQNPGATSTDTQYF.

This CDR3 is CASSLGTSNEQFF. The CDR3 DNA reads as TGCGCCAGCAGCTTAGGGACTAGCAATGAGCAGTTCTTC. The rearrangement joins TRBV5-1 to TRBJ2-1, with 8 nucleotides matching TRBD2. V trimming: 2 bases; J trimming: 6 bases; junction bases outside the gene matches: 1. The CDR3 is 13 residues long. Germline CDR1 is SGHRS and CDR2 is YFSETQ.

The CDR3 loop is CASSQGASGRGETQYF. The CDR3 region has the DNA TGTGCCAGCAGCCAAGGGGCTAGCGGGAGGGGTGAGACCCAGTACTTC. V and J are TRBV4-2 and TRBJ2-5; 12 bases align to TRBD2. This CDR3 is 16 amino acids long. V shed 1 base and J 5 bases; nucleotides not matched to a gene: 5. Germline lookup yields CDR1 LGHNA and CDR2 YNFKEQ.

This chain links TRBV29-1 with TRBJ2-1; no firm D call. This CDR3 has 10 amino acids. V was trimmed by 8 bases and J by 9 bases, leaving 11 bases between them. Germline values: CDR1 SQVTM, CDR2 ANQGSEA. CDR3 nucleotide sequence: TGCAGCACAGTCCTGGTTGAGCAGTTCTTC. Translating it yields CSTVLVEQFF.

The rearrangement uses TRBV30 and TRBJ2-5; 7 bases agree with TRBD2. The J segment lost 2 bases and the V segment lost 2 bases, leaving 5 bases of the junction unmatched. CDR1 and CDR2 from the germline V gene are GTSNPN and SVGIG (reference sequence). The CDR3 length is 14 residues. The CDR3 sequence is CAWSLGGVQETQYF. CDR3 nucleotide sequence: TGTGCCTGGAGTCTGGGGGGGGTTCAAGAGACCCAGTACTTC.

This clone occurred a few times. J is TRBJ2-7 and V is TRBV19; the D gene is possibly TRBD1 (5 bases). V lost 5 bases and J 5 bases, leaving 10 bases between the germline ends. Germline CDR1 reads LNHDA; CDR2 reads SQIVND (reference sequence). This CDR3 comprises 12 residues. CDR3 bases: TGTGCCAGTAGTTTCCAGGGTGACGAGCAGTACTTC. Amino acid sequence: CASSFQGDEQYF.

This rearrangement joins TRBV30 to TRBJ2-3; D is perhaps TRBD1 (6 bases). This CDR3 contains 15 residues. CDR1 and CDR2 (germline): GTSNPN, SVGIG (reference sequence). V lost 2 bases and J lost 2, with 14 bases in between. CDR3 residues: CAWSSLGGDTDTQYF. CDR3 sequence (DNA): TGTGCCTGGAGTTCATTAGGGGGAGACACAGATACGCAGTATTTT. The whole variable domain, remainder taken from reference TRBV30 and TRBJ2-3, is SQTIHQWPATLVQPVGSPLSLECTVEGTSNPNLYWYRQAAGRGLQLLFYSVGIGQISSEVPQNLSASRPQDRQFILSSKKLLLSDSGFYLCAWSSLGGDTDTQYFGPGTRLTVL.

This clone was observed once. The chain employs TRBV11-3 and TRBJ2-3, with 8 positions matching TRBD1. J lost 1 base, V lost 3 bases, and 9 bases had no gene match. Germline-derived CDR1 and CDR2 are SGHNT and YENEEA. This CDR3 spans 17 amino acids. The CDR3 is CASSLGWTGSGTDTQYF. CDR3 nucleotides: TGTGCCAGCAGCTTGGGCTGGACAGGGAGTGGCACAGATACGCAGTATTTT.

This chain connects TRBV7-2 to TRBJ2-1; 9 bases align to TRBD1. The junction had 3 bases not matched to a gene; V was cut back by 3 bases and J by 0 bases. Germline assignment: CDR1 SGHTA and CDR2 FQGNSA. This CDR3 contains 16 residues. CDR3 in amino acids: CASSLGQGGSYNEQFF. In DNA, the CDR3 is TGTGCCAGCAGCTTGGGACAGGGTGGCTCCTACAATGAGCAGTTCTTC.

This clone was seen more than once but under ten times. The genes are TRBV2 and TRBJ2-1, with D tentatively TRBD2 (5 bases). Germline loops: CDR1 SNHLY, CDR2 FYNNEI. The CDR3 totals 13 residues. The V end was cut by 8 bases, the J end by 2 bases, with 10 bases between. CDR3 nucleotide sequence: TGTGCCAGCGGGAGAGCGACCTACAATGAGCAGTTCTTC. As protein: CASGRATYNEQFF.

This chain uses TRBV9 with TRBJ2-7; maybe TRBD2 (5 bases). Trimming took 0 bases from V and 6 from J, leaving 16 bases between them. Germline lookup yields CDR1 SGDLS and CDR2 YYNGEE. This CDR3 has 15 amino acids. CDR3 coding DNA: TGTGCCAGCAGCGTAGGATCCCCGGGAACCGGCGAGCAGTACTTC. Its protein is CASSVGSPGTGEQYF.

The chain has TRBV4-1 and TRBJ1-1; no clear D. Looked up from germline, CDR1 is MGHRA and CDR2 is YSYEKL. This CDR3 spans 14 amino acids. Trimming stripped 0 bases from V and 9 bases from J, with 14 bases between. The DNA for the CDR3 is TGCGCCAGCAGCCAAGATCTGGAGGATCGGAAAGCTTTCTTT. Its protein product is CASSQDLEDRKAFF.

This sequence joins TRBV9 and TRBJ2-3; D is tentatively TRBD1 or TRBD2 (6 bases each). Trimming left V 4 bases short and J 6 bases short, with 12 bases between. Germline values: CDR1 SGDLS, CDR2 YYNGEE. This CDR3 has 13 amino acids. The CDR3 protein is CASSPRGGDTQYF. The CDR3 nucleotides are TGTGCCAGCAGCCCTAGAGGGGGGGATACGCAGTATTTT. The entire variable domain, with the rest obtained from reference TRBV9 and TRBJ2-3, is as follows: DSGVTQTPKHLITATGQRVTLRCSPRSGDLSVYWYQQSLDQGLQFLIQYYNGEERAKGNILERFSAQQFPDLHSELNLSSLELGDSALYFCASSPRGGDTQYFGPGTRLTVL.

This rearrangement joins TRBV5-1 to TRBJ2-2; no clear D gene. There are 16 residues in the CDR3. The ends were cut back, 0 bases at V and 0 bases at J, with 9 bases in the middle. Germline V gene sequence: CDR1 SGHRS, CDR2 YFSETQ. The CDR3 is CASSLAPTANTGELFF. As DNA, the CDR3 is TGCGCCAGCAGCTTGGCCCCGACGGCGAACACCGGGGAGCTGTTTTTT. Supplemented by reference TRBV5-1 and TRBJ2-2, the full variable domain reads KAGVTQTPRYLIKTRGQQVTLSCSPISGHRSVSWYQQTPGQGLQFLFEYFSETQRNKGNFPGRFSGRQFSNSRSEMNVSTLELGDSALYLCASSLAPTANTGELFFGEGSRLTVL.

A single count supports this clone. V gene TRBV7-2 combines with J gene TRBJ1-4; D ambiguous. Germline CDR1 SGHTA, CDR2 FQGNSA. This CDR3 is 16 amino acids long. Trimming shortened V by 5 bases and J by 3 bases, and 16 bases separated the two germline ends. CDR3 nucleotide sequence: TGTGCCAGCAGCCCCCGGGCCCGAAGGCCTAATGAAAAACTGTTTTTT. It codes for CASSPRARRPNEKLFF.

This chain joins TRBV28 and TRBJ2-1, with 7 bases aligning to TRBD2. After removal of 1 base from V and 9 bases from J, the junction contained 15 bases not matched to a gene. The CDR3 has 17 residues. The V gene's germline CDR1 is MDHEN and CDR2 SYDVKM. CDR3 DNA: TGTGCCAGCAGTTTATATCCACCGGGAGGAAAAAATGCTGAGCAGTTCTTC. It translates to CASSLYPPGGKNAEQFF. The full variable domain, rest sourced from reference TRBV28 and TRBJ2-1, is DVKVTQSSRYLVKRTGEKVFLECVQDMDHENMFWYRQDPGLGLRLIYFSYDVKMKEKGDIPEGYSVSREKKERFSLILESASTNQTSMYLCASSLYPPGGKNAEQFFGPGTRLTVL.

Concerning this clone: In the same sample, other DNA sequences code for this CDR3. The chain has TRBV27 and TRBJ2-7, with a weak D call TRBD1 (5 bases). Germline CDR1 MNHEY, CDR2 SMNVEV (reference sequence). The CDR3 covers 14 residues. Trimming pared 3 bases from V and 3 bases from J, leaving 12 bases between. CDR3 in amino acids: CASSLKGRGYEQYF. Written as DNA, the CDR3 is TGTGCCAGCAGTTTGAAGGGTAGGGGCTACGAGCAGTACTTC.

The chain employs TRBV6-5 and TRBJ1-2; 8 nucleotides line up with TRBD1. Unmatched junction bases numbered 7, after V lost 2 bases and J lost 8 bases. Germline V gene sequence: CDR1 MNHEY, CDR2 SVGAGI. CDR3 length equals 14 residues. CDR3 sequence reads: CASSYTGTGHGYTF. The CDR3, as DNA: TGTGCCAGCAGTTACACCGGGACAGGTCACGGCTACACCTTC.

V gene TRBV2 combines with J gene TRBJ2-3, with 7 nucleotides matching TRBD2. There are 16 residues in the CDR3. V was pared by 10 bases and J by 6 bases, with 19 bases of the junction left unmatched. The germline gives CDR1 SNHLY, CDR2 FYNNEI. The CDR3 here is CATGWVPRERSDTQYF. The CDR3, as DNA: TGTGCCACCGGGTGGGTTCCGCGGGAGCGTTCGGATACGCAGTATTTT. Full variable domain (missing parts from reference TRBV2 and TRBJ2-3): EPEVTQTPSHQVTQMGQEVILRCVPISNHLYFYWYRQILGQKVEFLVSFYNNEISEKSEIFDDQFSVERPDGSNFTLKIRSTKLEDSAMYFCATGWVPRERSDTQYFGPGTRLTVL.

The V call is TRBV27, the J call TRBJ2-7, with 9 nucleotides matching TRBD1. The germline V gene has CDR1 MNHEY and CDR2 SMNVEV (reference sequence). This CDR3 has 13 residues. V trimming: 4 bases; J trimming: 6 bases; junction bases outside the gene matches: 4. CDR3 region: CASSYRGRGEQYF. The CDR3, as DNA: TGTGCCAGCAGTTACAGGGGGCGCGGCGAGCAGTACTTC.

The chain employs TRBV6-1 and TRBJ2-7; 9 bases map to TRBD1. The length of the CDR3 is 15 residues. V dropped 4 bases and J dropped 2; count of bases not matched to a gene: 6. CDR1 and CDR2 from the germline V gene are MNHNS and SASEGT. CDR3 residues: CASSATTGGTYEQYF. CDR3 coding DNA: TGTGCCAGCAGTGCAACGACAGGGGGGACCTACGAGCAGTACTTC.

This rearrangement joins TRBV19 to TRBJ2-3; tentatively, D is TRBD2 (6 bases). Deletions cut 5 bases from V and 2 bases from J, with 20 bases between. CDR1 and CDR2 (germline): LNHDA, SQIVND (reference sequence). The CDR3 has 17 residues. The CDR3 loop reads CASSSPGGRDPTDTQYF. For the CDR3, the DNA is TGTGCCAGTAGTTCCCCAGGAGGGCGGGACCCCACAGATACGCAGTATTTT.

The rearrangement uses TRBV10-3 and TRBJ2-2; 11 nucleotides match TRBD2. The CDR3 runs to 16 residues. Germline CDR1 and CDR2: ENHRY and SYGVKD. Trimming took 6 bases from V and 5 from J; bases not matched to a gene: 8. The CDR3 DNA follows: TGTGCCATCAGCGAATCGACTAGCGGGAAAACCGGGGAGCTGTTTTTT. This codes for CAISESTSGKTGELFF.

This clone was seen a handful of times. The J gene is TRBJ1-2, the V gene TRBV11-1; 8 positions match TRBD1. The CDR3 runs 13 residues. Germline CDR1 is SGHAT and CDR2 is FQDESV (reference sequence). J lost 8 bases, V lost 4 bases, and 6 bases had no gene match. CDR3 sequence reads: CASSSDRVKGYTF. CDR3 DNA: TGTGCCAGCAGCTCGGACAGGGTAAAGGGCTACACCTTC.

The V gene is TRBV4-2, the J gene TRBJ1-2; 9 nucleotides line up with TRBD1. CDR1 LGHNA and CDR2 YNFKEQ come from the germline V gene. This CDR3 contains 15 residues. With V trimmed by 5 bases and J by 4 bases, 8 bases remained unmatched. The CDR3 region has the DNA TGTGCCAGCAGCGCAGGCACAGGGGGCTTCTATGGCTACACCTTC. Translating gives CASSAGTGGFYGYTF.

The V gene is TRBV10-2, the J gene TRBJ2-3, with 12 bases aligning to TRBD2. CDR1 WSHSY and CDR2 SAAADI come from the germline V gene. The CDR3 extends over 17 amino acids. The ends lost 7 bases at V and 0 bases at J; junction bases unmatched: 8. The CDR3 region is CASTRTSGTPSTDTQYF. The CDR3 nucleotides are TGCGCCAGCACCCGGACTAGCGGGACCCCTAGCACAGATACGCAGTATTTT.

This sequence joins TRBV27 and TRBJ1-1, with D possibly being TRBD1 (5 bases). V lost 5 bases, J lost 6 bases, and 16 bases lay in between. CDR1 is MNHEY, CDR2 SMNVEV, per germline (reference sequence). The CDR3 runs to 14 residues. The CDR3 nucleotides are TGTGCCAGCAGTCAAAGGGGCAAGACTTCTGAAGCTTTCTTT. Translated: CASSQRGKTSEAFF.

This clone showed up just a few times. The chain uses TRBV7-3 and TRBJ2-1; maybe TRBD2 (6 bases). The germline V gene encodes CDR1 SGHTA and CDR2 FQGTGA. The CDR3 runs to 16 residues. Between the trimmed V and J ends, which lost 4 bases and 5 bases, there was a span of 18 bases. The DNA for the CDR3 is TGTGCCAGCAGCTCACGGGAGAGTCGATTACACAATGAGCAGTTCTTC. Its translation: CASSSRESRLHNEQFF.

The rearrangement uses TRBV6-6 and TRBJ2-5, with D unclear. Looked up from germline, CDR1 is MNHNY and CDR2 is SVGAGI (reference sequence). This CDR3 comprises 11 residues. The germline V and J ends were trimmed by 2 bases and 4 bases, with 2 bases remaining between them. This chain's CDR3 is CASSYGETQYF. The CDR3 DNA reads as TGTGCCAGCAGTTACGGAGAGACCCAGTACTTC.